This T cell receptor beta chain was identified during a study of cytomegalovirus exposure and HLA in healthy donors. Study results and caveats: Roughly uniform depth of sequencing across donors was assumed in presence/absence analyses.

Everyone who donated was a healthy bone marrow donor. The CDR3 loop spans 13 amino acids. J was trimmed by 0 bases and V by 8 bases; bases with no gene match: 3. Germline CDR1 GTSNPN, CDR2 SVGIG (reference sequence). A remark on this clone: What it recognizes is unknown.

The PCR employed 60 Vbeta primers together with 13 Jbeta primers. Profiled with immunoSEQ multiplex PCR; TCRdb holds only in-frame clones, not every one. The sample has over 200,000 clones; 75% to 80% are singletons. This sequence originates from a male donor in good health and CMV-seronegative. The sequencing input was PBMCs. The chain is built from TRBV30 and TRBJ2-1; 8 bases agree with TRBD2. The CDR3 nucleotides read TGTGCCCGGCGGGGGGACTCCTACAATGAGCAGTTCTTC. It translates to CARRGDSYNEQFF.